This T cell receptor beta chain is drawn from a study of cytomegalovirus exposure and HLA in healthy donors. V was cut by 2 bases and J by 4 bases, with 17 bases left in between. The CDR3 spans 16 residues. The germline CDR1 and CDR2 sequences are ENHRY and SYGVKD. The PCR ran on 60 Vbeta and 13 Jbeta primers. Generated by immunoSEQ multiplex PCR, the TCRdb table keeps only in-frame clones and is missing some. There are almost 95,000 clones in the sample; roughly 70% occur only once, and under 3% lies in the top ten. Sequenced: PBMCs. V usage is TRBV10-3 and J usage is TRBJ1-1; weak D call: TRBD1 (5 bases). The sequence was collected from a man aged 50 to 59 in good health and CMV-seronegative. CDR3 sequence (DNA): TGTGCCATCAGTGAGGCGAGACAGAGATCGACCACTGAAGCTTTCTTT. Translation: CAISEARQRSTTEAFF.